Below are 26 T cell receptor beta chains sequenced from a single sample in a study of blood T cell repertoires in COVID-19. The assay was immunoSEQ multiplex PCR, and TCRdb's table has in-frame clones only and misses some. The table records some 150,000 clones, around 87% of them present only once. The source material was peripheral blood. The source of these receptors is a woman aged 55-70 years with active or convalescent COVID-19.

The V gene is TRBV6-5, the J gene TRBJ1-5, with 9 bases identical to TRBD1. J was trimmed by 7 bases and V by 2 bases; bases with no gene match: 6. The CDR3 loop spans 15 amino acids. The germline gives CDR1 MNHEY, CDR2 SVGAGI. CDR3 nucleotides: TGTGCCAGCAGTTACATAACAGGGGGCTACCAGCCCCAGCATTTT. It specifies CASSYITGGYQPQHF.

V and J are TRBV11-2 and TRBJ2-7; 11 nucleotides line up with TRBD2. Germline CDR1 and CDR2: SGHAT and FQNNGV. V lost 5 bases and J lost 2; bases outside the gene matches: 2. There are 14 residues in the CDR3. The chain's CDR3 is CASSNSGGAYEQYF. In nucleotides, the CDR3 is TGTGCCAGCAGCAATAGCGGGGGGGCCTACGAGCAGTACTTC.

The CDR3 DNA reads TGTGCCAGCTCACCAGAGGGAACCGGGGAGCTGTTTTTT. Translating gives CASSPEGTGELFF. The chain is built from TRBV18 and TRBJ2-2; tentatively, D is TRBD2 (5 bases). The CDR3 length is 13 residues. With 2 bases removed from V and 5 bases from J, the gap between germline ends came to 6 bases. In germline, CDR1 is KGHSH, CDR2 LQKENI.

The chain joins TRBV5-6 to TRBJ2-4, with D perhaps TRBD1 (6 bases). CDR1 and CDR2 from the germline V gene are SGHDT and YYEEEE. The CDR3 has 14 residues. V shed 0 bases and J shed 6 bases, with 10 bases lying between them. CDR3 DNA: TGTGCCAGCAGCTTGGAACAGGGTATAAACATTCAGTACTTC. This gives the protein CASSLEQGINIQYF.

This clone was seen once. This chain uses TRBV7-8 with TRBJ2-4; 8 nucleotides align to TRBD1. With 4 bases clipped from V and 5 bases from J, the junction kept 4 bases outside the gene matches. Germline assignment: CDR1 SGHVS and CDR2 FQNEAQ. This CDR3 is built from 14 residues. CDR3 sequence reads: CASSSPGQENIQYF. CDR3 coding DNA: TGTGCCAGCAGCTCACCGGGACAGGAAAACATTCAGTACTTC.

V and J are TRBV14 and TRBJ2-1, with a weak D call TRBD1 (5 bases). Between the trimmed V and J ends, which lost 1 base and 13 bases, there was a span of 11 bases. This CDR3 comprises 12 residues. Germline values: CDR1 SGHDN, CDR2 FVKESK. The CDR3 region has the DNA TGTGCCAGCAGCCAAGGGGGCCGTTCCCAGTTCTTC. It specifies CASSQGGRSQFF.

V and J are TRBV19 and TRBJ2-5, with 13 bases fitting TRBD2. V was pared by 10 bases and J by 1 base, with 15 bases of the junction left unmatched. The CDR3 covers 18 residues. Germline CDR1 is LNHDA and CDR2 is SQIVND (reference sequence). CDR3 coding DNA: TGTGCCACGTCATACTACGGGACTAGCGGGGATCTCCAAGAGACCCAGTACTTC. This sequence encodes CATSYYGTSGDLQETQYF. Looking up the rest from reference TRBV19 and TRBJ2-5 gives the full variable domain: DGGITQSPKYLFRKEGQNVTLSCEQNLNHDAMYWYRQDPGQGLRLIYYSQIVNDFQKGDIAEGYSVSREKKESFPLTVTSAQKNPTAFYLCATSYYGTSGDLQETQYFGPGTRLLVL.

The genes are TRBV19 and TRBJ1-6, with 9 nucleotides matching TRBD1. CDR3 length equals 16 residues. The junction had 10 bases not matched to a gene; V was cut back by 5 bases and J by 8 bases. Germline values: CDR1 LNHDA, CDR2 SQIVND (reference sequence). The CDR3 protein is CASSADRGNEDSPLHF. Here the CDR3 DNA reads TGTGCCAGTAGTGCGGACAGGGGTAATGAGGATTCACCCCTCCACTTT.

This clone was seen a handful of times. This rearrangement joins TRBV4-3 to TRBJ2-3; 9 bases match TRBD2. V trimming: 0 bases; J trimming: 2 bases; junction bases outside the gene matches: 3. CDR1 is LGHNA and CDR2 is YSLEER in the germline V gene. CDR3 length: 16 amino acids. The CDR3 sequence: CASSQELAGITDTQYF. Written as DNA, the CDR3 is TGCGCCAGCAGCCAAGAGCTAGCGGGGATCACAGATACGCAGTATTTT.

The DNA for the CDR3 is TGTGCCAGCAGCCAGGACAGGGGGTATGGCTACACCTTC. Protein product: CASSQDRGYGYTF. The chain uses TRBV3-1 (or the pseudogene TRBV3-2) and TRBJ1-2; 10 positions agree with TRBD1. The CDR3 is made up of 13 amino acids. Germline CDR1 and CDR2: LGHDT and YNNKEL (reference sequence). J was trimmed by 5 bases and V by 3 bases; bases with no gene match: 0.

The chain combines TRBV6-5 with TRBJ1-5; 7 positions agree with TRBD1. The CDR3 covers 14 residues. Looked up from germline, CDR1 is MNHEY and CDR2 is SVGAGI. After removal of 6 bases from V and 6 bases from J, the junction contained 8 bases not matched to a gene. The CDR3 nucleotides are TGTGCCAGCAGCCCGACAGGGTATCGTCAGCCCCAGCATTTT. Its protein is CASSPTGYRQPQHF.

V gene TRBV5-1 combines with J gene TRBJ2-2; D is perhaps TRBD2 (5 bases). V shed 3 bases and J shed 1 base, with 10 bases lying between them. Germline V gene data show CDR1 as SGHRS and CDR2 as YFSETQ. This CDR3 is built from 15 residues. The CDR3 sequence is CASSWDGGNTGELFF. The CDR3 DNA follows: TGCGCCAGCAGCTGGGATGGAGGGAACACCGGGGAGCTGTTTTTT. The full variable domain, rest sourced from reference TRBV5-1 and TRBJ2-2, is KAGVTQTPRYLIKTRGQQVTLSCSPISGHRSVSWYQQTPGQGLQFLFEYFSETQRNKGNFPGRFSGRQFSNSRSEMNVSTLELGDSALYLCASSWDGGNTGELFFGEGSRLTVL.

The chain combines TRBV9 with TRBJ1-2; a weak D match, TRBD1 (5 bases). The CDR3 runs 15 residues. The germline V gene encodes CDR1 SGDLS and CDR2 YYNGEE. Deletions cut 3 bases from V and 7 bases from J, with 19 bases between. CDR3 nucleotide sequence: TGTGCCAGCAGCGCTGGGGGGGACCCGGGAGCTGGCTACACCTTC. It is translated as CASSAGGDPGAGYTF.

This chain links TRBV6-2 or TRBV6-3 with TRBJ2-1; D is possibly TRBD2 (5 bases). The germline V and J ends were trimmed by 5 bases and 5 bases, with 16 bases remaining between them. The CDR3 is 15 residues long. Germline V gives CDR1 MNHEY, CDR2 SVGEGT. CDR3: CASSTGLPRHNEQFF. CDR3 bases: TGTGCCAGCAGTACTGGACTCCCGCGCCACAATGAGCAGTTCTTC.

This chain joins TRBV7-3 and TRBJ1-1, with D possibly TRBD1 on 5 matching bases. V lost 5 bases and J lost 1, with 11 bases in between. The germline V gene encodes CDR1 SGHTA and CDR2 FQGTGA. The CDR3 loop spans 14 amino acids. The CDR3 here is CASSPLGGNTEAFF. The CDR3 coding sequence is TGTGCCAGCAGCCCGTTGGGGGGGAACACTGAAGCTTTCTTT.

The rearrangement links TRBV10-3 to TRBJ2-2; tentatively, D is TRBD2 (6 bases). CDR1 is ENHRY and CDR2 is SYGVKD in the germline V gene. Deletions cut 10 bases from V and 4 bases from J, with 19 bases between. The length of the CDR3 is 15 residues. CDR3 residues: CATFTPVGLTGELFF. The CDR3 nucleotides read TGTGCCACTTTCACCCCAGTGGGACTCACCGGGGAGCTGTTTTTT.

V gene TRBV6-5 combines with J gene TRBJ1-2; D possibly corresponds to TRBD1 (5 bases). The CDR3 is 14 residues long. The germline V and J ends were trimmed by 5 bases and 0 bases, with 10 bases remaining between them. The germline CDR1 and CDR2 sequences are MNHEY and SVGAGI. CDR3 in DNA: TGTGCCAGCAGTATGGTAGGGGCTAACTATGGCTACACCTTC. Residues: CASSMVGANYGYTF.

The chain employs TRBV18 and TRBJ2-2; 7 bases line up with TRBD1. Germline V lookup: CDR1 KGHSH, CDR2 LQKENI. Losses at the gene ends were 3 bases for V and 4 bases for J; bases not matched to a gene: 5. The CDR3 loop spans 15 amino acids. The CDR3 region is CASSPYGQATGELFF. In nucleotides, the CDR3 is TGTGCCAGCTCACCGTACGGACAGGCCACCGGGGAGCTGTTTTTT.

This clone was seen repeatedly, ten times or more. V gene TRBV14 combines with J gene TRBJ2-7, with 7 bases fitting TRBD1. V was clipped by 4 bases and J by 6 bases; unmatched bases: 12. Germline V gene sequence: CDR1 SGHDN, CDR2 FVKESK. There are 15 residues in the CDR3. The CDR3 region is CASSRFPGQLSEQYF. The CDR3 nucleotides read TGTGCCAGCAGCCGATTCCCGGGACAGCTAAGCGAGCAGTACTTC.

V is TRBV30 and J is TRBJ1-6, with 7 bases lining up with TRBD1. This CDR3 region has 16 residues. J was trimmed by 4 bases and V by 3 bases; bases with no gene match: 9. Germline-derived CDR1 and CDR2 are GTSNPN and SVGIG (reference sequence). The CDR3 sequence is CAWSPSDRFYNSPLHF. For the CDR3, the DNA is TGTGCCTGGAGCCCGTCGGACAGGTTTTATAATTCACCCCTCCACTTT.

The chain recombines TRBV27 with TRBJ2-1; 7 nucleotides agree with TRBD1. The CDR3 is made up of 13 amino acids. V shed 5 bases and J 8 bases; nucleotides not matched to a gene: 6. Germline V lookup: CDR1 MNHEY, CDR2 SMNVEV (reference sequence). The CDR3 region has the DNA TGTGCCAGCAGTCGGACAGGATCGGATGAGCAGTTCTTC. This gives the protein CASSRTGSDEQFF.

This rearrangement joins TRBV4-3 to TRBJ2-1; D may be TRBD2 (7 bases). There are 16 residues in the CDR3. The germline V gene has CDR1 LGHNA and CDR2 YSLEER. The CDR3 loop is CPPRRRWGGAGNEQFF. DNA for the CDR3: TGCCCCCCCCGCCGGCGTTGGGGGGGGGCCGGGAATGAGCAGTTCTTC.

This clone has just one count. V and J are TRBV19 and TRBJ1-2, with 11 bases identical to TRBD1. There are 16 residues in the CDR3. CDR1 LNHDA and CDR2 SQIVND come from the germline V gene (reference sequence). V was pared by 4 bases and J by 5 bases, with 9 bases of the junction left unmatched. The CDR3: CASSNPGTGGRYGYTF. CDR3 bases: TGTGCCAGTAGTAATCCCGGGACAGGGGGAAGATATGGCTACACCTTC.

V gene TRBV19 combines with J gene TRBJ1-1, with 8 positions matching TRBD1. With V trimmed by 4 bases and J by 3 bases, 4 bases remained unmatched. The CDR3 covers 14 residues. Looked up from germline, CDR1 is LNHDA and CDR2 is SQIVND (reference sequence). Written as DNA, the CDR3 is TGTGCCAGTAGTAAAACAGGGGGGGACACTGAAGCTTTCTTT. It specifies CASSKTGGDTEAFF.

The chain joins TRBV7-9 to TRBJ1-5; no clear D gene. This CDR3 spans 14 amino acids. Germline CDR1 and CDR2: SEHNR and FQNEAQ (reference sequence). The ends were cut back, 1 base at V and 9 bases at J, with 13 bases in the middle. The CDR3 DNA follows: TGTGCCAGCAGCTTAGGCCAGGCTGGAGGGCCCCAGCATTTT. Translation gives CASSLGQAGGPQHF.

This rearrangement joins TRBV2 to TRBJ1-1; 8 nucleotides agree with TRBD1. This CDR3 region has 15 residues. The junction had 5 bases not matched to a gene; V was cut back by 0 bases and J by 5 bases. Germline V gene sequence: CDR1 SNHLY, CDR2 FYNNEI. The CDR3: CASSEAWTGWTEAFF. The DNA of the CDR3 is TGTGCCAGCAGTGAAGCTTGGACAGGGTGGACTGAAGCTTTCTTT. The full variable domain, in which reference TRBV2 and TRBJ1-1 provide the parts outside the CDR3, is EPEVTQTPSHQVTQMGQEVILRCVPISNHLYFYWYRQILGQKVEFLVSFYNNEISEKSEIFDDQFSVERPDGSNFTLKIRSTKLEDSAMYFCASSEAWTGWTEAFFGQGTRLTVV.